These 32 T cell receptor beta chains originate from one sample sequenced in a study of blood T cell repertoires in COVID-19. Produced via immunoSEQ multiplex PCR; TCRdb's table is partial and in-frame only. The data show tens of thousands of clones, with roughly 80% seen just once and roughly 4.8% held by the top ten. Sequenced: peripheral blood. The receptors come from a woman older than 75 with active or convalescent COVID-19.

The chain combines TRBV5-1 with TRBJ2-7; 7 bases map to TRBD1. Germline lookup yields CDR1 SGHRS and CDR2 YFSETQ. V shed 0 bases, J shed 3 bases, and the junction held 6 bases outside the gene matches. The CDR3 runs 15 residues. The CDR3 sequence: CASSLGAGGVYEQYF. The DNA for the CDR3 is TGCGCCAGCAGCTTGGGTGCAGGGGGTGTCTACGAGCAGTACTTC.

This clone was found once. This chain joins TRBV27 and TRBJ2-3; 14 bases fit TRBD2. J gave up 8 bases and V 6 bases, and 1 base lay outside the gene matches. This CDR3 contains 13 residues. From germline, CDR1 is MNHEY and CDR2 SMNVEV (reference sequence). The CDR3 region has the DNA TGTGCCAGCAGGGGACTAGCGGGAGTTACGCAGTATTTT. Translation: CASRGLAGVTQYF.

This chain uses TRBV4-3 with TRBJ2-3; D ambiguous. The CDR3 sequence is 13 residues long. With 2 bases removed from V and 4 bases from J, the gap between germline ends came to 7 bases. In germline, CDR1 is LGHNA, CDR2 YSLEER. The CDR3 coding sequence is TGCGCCAGCAGCCAAATTTTCGCAGATACGCAGTATTTT. It specifies CASSQIFADTQYF.

This chain connects TRBV12-3 or TRBV12-4 to TRBJ1-1; tentative D call: TRBD1 (5 bases). The CDR3 totals 12 residues. Deletions cut 5 bases from V and 3 bases from J, with 7 bases between. The CDR3 is CASSGGYTEAFF. CDR3 nucleotide sequence: TGTGCCAGCAGTGGGGGGTACACTGAAGCTTTCTTT.

The V and J genes are TRBV5-1 and TRBJ2-7, with 10 bases fitting TRBD1. The CDR3 consists of 16 residues. Germline-derived CDR1 and CDR2 are SGHRS and YFSETQ. With 6 bases clipped from V and 5 bases from J, the junction kept 14 bases outside the gene matches. This CDR3 reads CASKSNGGQGFHEQYF. CDR3 DNA sequence: TGCGCCAGCAAATCGAACGGGGGACAGGGGTTCCACGAGCAGTACTTC.

The chain carries TRBV12-5 and TRBJ2-2; 9 bases are shared with TRBD1. Germline V gene data show CDR1 as LGHNT and CDR2 as FRNRAP. This CDR3 comprises 16 residues. J gave up 4 bases and V 6 bases, and 9 bases lay outside the gene matches. The CDR3 DNA is TGTGCTAGTGGCTCAGGACAGGGGCAATCCACCGGGGAGCTGTTTTTT. This codes for CASGSGQGQSTGELFF. The full variable domain, in which reference TRBV12-5 and TRBJ2-2 provide the parts outside the CDR3, is DARVTQTPRHKVTEMGQEVTMRCQPILGHNTVFWYRQTMMQGLELLAYFRNRAPLDDSGMPKDRFSAEMPDATLATLKIQPSEPRDSAVYFCASGSGQGQSTGELFFGEGSRLTVL.

The chain carries TRBV10-3 and TRBJ1-1, with 7 bases lining up with TRBD1. Germline assignment: CDR1 ENHRY and CDR2 SYGVKD. With V trimmed by 6 bases and J by 8 bases, 9 bases remained unmatched. The CDR3 spans 13 residues. The CDR3 nucleotides read TGTGCCATCAGCAAAACAGGGGTGGAGGAAGCTTTCTTT. Encoded protein: CAISKTGVEEAFF.

The chain recombines TRBV4-3 with TRBJ2-2, with TRBD2 matching 10 bases. Germline CDR1 is LGHNA and CDR2 is YSLEER. The CDR3 loop spans 19 amino acids. The J segment lost 4 bases and the V segment lost 4 bases, leaving 15 bases of the junction unmatched. The CDR3 reads CASSPYAASGSRVTGELFF. CDR3 nucleotide sequence: TGCGCCAGCAGCCCGTACGCGGCTAGCGGGAGTCGTGTCACCGGGGAGCTGTTTTTT.

The chain carries TRBV5-1 and TRBJ1-1, with TRBD1 matching 8 bases. The CDR3 is 14 amino acids. The germline CDR1 and CDR2 sequences are SGHRS and YFSETQ. The ends lost 5 bases at V and 1 base at J; junction bases unmatched: 4. The CDR3 region has the DNA TGCGCCAGCAGTAATGGACAGGGGAACACTGAAGCTTTCTTT. It specifies CASSNGQGNTEAFF.

This clone was seen just once. V and J are TRBV4-1 and TRBJ1-5; 10 positions match TRBD1. The CDR3 is 18 residues long. The germline V gene encodes CDR1 MGHRA and CDR2 YSYEKL. Trimming cost V 3 bases and J 4 bases; bases outside gene matches: 12. CDR3 protein: CASSQAHDRGHGNQPQHF. The CDR3 DNA reads TGCGCCAGCAGCCAGGCCCACGACAGGGGGCACGGTAATCAGCCCCAGCATTTT.

The genes are TRBV6-1 and TRBJ2-5; 7 nucleotides align to TRBD2. The V gene end was trimmed by 6 bases and the J gene end by 5 bases; junction bases not matched to a gene: 6. This CDR3 has 13 amino acids. Germline V gene data show CDR1 as MNHNS and CDR2 as SASEGT. CDR3 DNA sequence: TGTGCCAGCAGGGCTTGGGAGGGGGAGACCCAGTACTTC. Translated: CASRAWEGETQYF.

The chain employs TRBV7-2 and TRBJ1-5, with 7 bases lining up with TRBD1. V shed 5 bases and J 4 bases; nucleotides not matched to a gene: 5. Germline-derived CDR1 and CDR2 are SGHTA and FQGNSA. There are 14 residues in the CDR3. CDR3 sequence: CASSMGQRNQPQHF. The CDR3 bases are TGTGCCAGCAGCATGGGACAGCGGAATCAGCCCCAGCATTTT.

This chain connects TRBV10-3 to TRBJ1-2; D may be TRBD1 (5 bases). Trimming stripped 5 bases from V and 2 bases from J, with 9 bases between. The CDR3 loop spans 13 amino acids. The V gene's germline CDR1 is ENHRY and CDR2 SYGVKD. CDR3 region: CAISQGTNYGYTF. As DNA, the CDR3 is TGTGCCATCAGTCAGGGAACAAACTATGGCTACACCTTC.

This clone was counted only a few times. The chain uses TRBV28 and TRBJ2-2; TRBD1 matches 9 bases. The CDR3 has 15 amino acids. Losses at the gene ends were 2 bases for V and 6 bases for J; bases not matched to a gene: 4. From germline, CDR1 is MDHEN and CDR2 SYDVKM. CDR3 loop: CASSLGQGRAGELFF. CDR3 nucleotides: TGTGCCAGCAGTTTAGGACAGGGGCGCGCCGGGGAGCTGTTTTTT.

This chain uses TRBV27 with TRBJ2-4; 12 bases align to TRBD1. The CDR3 has 19 amino acids. J lost 0 bases, V lost 6 bases, and 12 bases had no gene match. The germline CDR1 and CDR2 sequences are MNHEY and SMNVEV (reference sequence). The CDR3 nucleotides read TGTGCCAGCAGCCCTGGTGGGACAGGGGGCGGTTTAGCCAAAAACATTCAGTACTTC. Protein: CASSPGGTGGGLAKNIQYF.

Written as DNA, the CDR3 is TGTGCCAGCACCCTATACACTAGTAATGAGCAGTTCTTC. Its protein product is CASTLYTSNEQFF. The V and J genes are TRBV7-2 and TRBJ2-1, with a weak D call TRBD2 (5 bases). Germline-derived CDR1 and CDR2 are SGHTA and FQGNSA. There are 13 residues in the CDR3. The V end was cut by 7 bases, the J end by 7 bases, with 14 bases between.

The rearrangement uses TRBV7-3 and TRBJ2-3, with TRBD1 as a possible D gene (5 bases). Trimming took off 2 bases at V and 0 bases at J, with 9 bases between the two ends. Germline CDR1 is SGHTA and CDR2 is FQGTGA. This CDR3 has 15 residues. DNA for the CDR3: TGTGCCAGCAGCTTAGGGGCAGTGAGCACAGATACGCAGTATTTT. This codes for CASSLGAVSTDTQYF.

The chain recombines TRBV21-1 with TRBJ2-1; TRBD1 is the table's D call and was not checked against the DNA. TRBV21-1 is labeled a pseudogene. The CDR3 loop spans 14 amino acids. CDR3 nucleotides: TGTGCCAGCAGCAAGGGGCTATCTAGGGATGAGCAGTTCTTC. This codes for CASSKGLSRDEQFF.

This clone was seen a handful of times. The rearrangement links TRBV7-9 to TRBJ2-3; 9 bases align to TRBD1. The CDR3 is 17 residues long. Germline CDR1 SEHNR, CDR2 FQNEAQ (reference sequence). The V segment lost 4 bases and the J segment 2 bases; nucleotides outside the gene matches: 10. In DNA, the CDR3 is TGTGCCAGCAGCTCTCCCGGGACAGGGTGGTCCACAGATACGCAGTATTTT. Encoded protein: CASSSPGTGWSTDTQYF.

J is TRBJ2-3 and V is TRBV7-9; 9 bases are shared with TRBD2. The CDR3 contains 14 residues. The germline gives CDR1 SEHNR, CDR2 FQNEAQ (reference sequence). The V segment lost 4 bases and the J segment 6 bases; nucleotides outside the gene matches: 5. The CDR3 spells CASSSPGLADTQYF. The CDR3, as DNA: TGTGCCAGCAGCTCACCCGGACTAGCGGATACGCAGTATTTT.

J is TRBJ1-3 and V is TRBV6-6, with TRBD1 identical over 9 bases. The germline gives CDR1 MNHNY, CDR2 SVGAGI (reference sequence). The CDR3 extends over 15 amino acids. After removal of 6 bases from V and 4 bases from J, the junction contained 7 bases not matched to a gene. CDR3 bases: TGTGCCAGCAGGCCCCGGACAGGGGCGGGAAACACCATATATTTT. Protein sequence: CASRPRTGAGNTIYF.

The chain has TRBV28 and TRBJ1-5; perhaps TRBD1 as D (5 bases). CDR1 is MDHEN, CDR2 SYDVKM, per germline. The CDR3 is made up of 15 amino acids. V shed 3 bases and J shed 9 bases, with 18 bases lying between them. CDR3 coding DNA: TGTGCCAGCAGTTTGCTTCCCGGACGGGGGTCGCCCCAGCATTTT. It codes for CASSLLPGRGSPQHF.

This clone was counted a few times. The V and J genes are TRBV5-6 and TRBJ2-7; D uncertain. The CDR3 contains 13 residues. Looked up from germline, CDR1 is SGHDT and CDR2 is YYEEEE. Trimming took 3 bases from V and 5 from J, leaving 12 bases between them. The CDR3 spells CASSSNFEHEQYF. CDR3 nucleotide sequence: TGTGCCAGCAGCTCAAACTTCGAGCACGAGCAGTACTTC.

The V and J genes are TRBV5-1 and TRBJ2-7; D might be TRBD1 (5 bases). The CDR3 is 15 residues long. The germline gives CDR1 SGHRS, CDR2 YFSETQ. V was trimmed by 0 bases and J by 0 bases, leaving 10 bases between them. CDR3 in amino acids: CASSLDGQNSYEQYF. The CDR3 DNA follows: TGCGCCAGCAGCTTGGACGGACAAAACTCCTACGAGCAGTACTTC. The whole variable domain, filled in from reference TRBV5-1 and TRBJ2-7, reads KAGVTQTPRYLIKTRGQQVTLSCSPISGHRSVSWYQQTPGQGLQFLFEYFSETQRNKGNFPGRFSGRQFSNSRSEMNVSTLELGDSALYLCASSLDGQNSYEQYFGPGTRLTVT.

This sequence joins TRBV11-3 and TRBJ2-3; maybe TRBD1 (5 bases). The CDR3 runs 14 residues. V was pared by 5 bases and J by 7 bases, with 16 bases between. The germline CDR1 and CDR2 sequences are SGHNT and YENEEA. The CDR3 region has the DNA TGTGCCAGCAGCCTACAGGACGGCTCATATACGCAGTATTTT. This translates into CASSLQDGSYTQYF. Full variable domain (rest looked up from reference TRBV11-3 and TRBJ2-3): EAGVVQSPRYKIIEKKQPVAFWCNPISGHNTLYWYLQNLGQGPELLIRYENEEAVDDSQLPKDRFSAERLKGVDSTLKIQPAELGDSAVYLCASSLQDGSYTQYFGPGTRLTVL.

This sequence joins TRBV28 and TRBJ1-1, with 10 bases fitting TRBD1. The CDR3 extends over 16 amino acids. The V segment lost 6 bases and the J segment 1 base; nucleotides outside the gene matches: 8. Germline CDR1 is MDHEN and CDR2 is SYDVKM. CDR3 sequence (DNA): TGTGCCAGCAGAACCCGGGACAGGGGAGCGAACACTGAAGCTTTCTTT. This encodes CASRTRDRGANTEAFF.

This chain joins TRBV11-2 and TRBJ2-1; 14 positions agree with TRBD2. Germline loops: CDR1 SGHAT, CDR2 FQNNGV. The CDR3 loop spans 18 amino acids. The V and J ends lost 0 bases and 4 bases, in that order; junction bases with no gene match: 5. CDR3 coding DNA: TGTGCCAGCAGCTTAGATGGGACTAGCGGGGGATTTTACAATGAGCAGTTCTTC. Its protein product is CASSLDGTSGGFYNEQFF.

The chain employs TRBV5-1 and TRBJ1-1; D is ambiguous. From germline, CDR1 is SGHRS and CDR2 YFSETQ. The CDR3 runs 14 residues. Trimming took 1 base from V and 0 from J, leaving 7 bases between them. The chain's CDR3 is CASSLRGLNTEAFF. The DNA of the CDR3 is TGCGCCAGCAGCTTGAGAGGGTTGAACACTGAAGCTTTCTTT.

The chain combines TRBV9 with TRBJ1-4; possible D gene TRBD1, 6 bases. The germline V gene has CDR1 SGDLS and CDR2 YYNGEE. This CDR3 is 16 amino acids long. V shed 2 bases and J shed 2 bases, with 13 bases lying between them. The CDR3 loop reads CASSVFSRGTNEKLFF. CDR3 bases: TGTGCCAGCAGCGTGTTCTCTAGGGGGACTAATGAAAAACTGTTTTTT.

The sample holds a few counts of this clone. J is TRBJ2-1 and V is TRBV19; TRBD2 matches at 9 bases. Germline CDR1 is LNHDA and CDR2 is SQIVND (reference sequence). The CDR3 totals 16 residues. The trim removed 7 bases at V and 5 bases at J, leaving 12 bases unmatched. The CDR3 is CASTHSWREGDNEQFF. CDR3 nucleotides: TGTGCCAGTACCCATAGTTGGCGGGAGGGTGACAATGAGCAGTTCTTC.

The chain has TRBV30 and TRBJ1-3, with TRBD1 matching over 8 bases. The CDR3 runs to 15 residues. Per germline, CDR1 GTSNPN and CDR2 SVGIG (reference sequence). Trimming removed 4 bases from V and 3 bases from J; junction bases left unmatched: 8. CDR3 bases: TGTGCCTGGATCAGGCAGGGGGCGGTTGGAAACACCATATATTTT. It specifies CAWIRQGAVGNTIYF.

The chain joins TRBV2 to TRBJ2-3; tentative D call: TRBD2 (6 bases). Germline-derived CDR1 and CDR2 are SNHLY and FYNNEI. Deletions cut 8 bases from V and 3 bases from J, with 12 bases between. This CDR3 comprises 13 residues. The CDR3 here is CASSRGRTDTQYF. The CDR3 DNA sequence: TGTGCCAGCTCTCGGGGGAGAACAGATACGCAGTATTTT.